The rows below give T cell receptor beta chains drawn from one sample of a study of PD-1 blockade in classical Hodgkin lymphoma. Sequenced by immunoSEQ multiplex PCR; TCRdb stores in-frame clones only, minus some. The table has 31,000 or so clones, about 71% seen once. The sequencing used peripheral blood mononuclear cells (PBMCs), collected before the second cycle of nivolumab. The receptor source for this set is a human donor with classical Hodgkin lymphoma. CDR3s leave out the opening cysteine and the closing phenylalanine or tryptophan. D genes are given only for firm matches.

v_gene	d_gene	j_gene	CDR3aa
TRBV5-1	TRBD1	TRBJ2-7	ASSLGQGRIEQY
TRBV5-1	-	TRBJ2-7	ASSSGEGYEQY
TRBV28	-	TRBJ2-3	ASSFSVRGAQY
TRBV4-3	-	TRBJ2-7	ASSRTTGTTYEQY
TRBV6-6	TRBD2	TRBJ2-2	ASSRLLASDTGELF
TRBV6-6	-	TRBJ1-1	AVQGHLRMNTEAF
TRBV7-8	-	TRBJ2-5	ASSPSNQWWETQY
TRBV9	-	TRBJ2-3	ASSEALGVTDTQY
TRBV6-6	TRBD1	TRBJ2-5	ASDRGWETQY
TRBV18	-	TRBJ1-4	ASSPRFRTAVSLGEKLF
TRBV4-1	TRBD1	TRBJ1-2	ASSQDRDRPFMNAGRYGYT
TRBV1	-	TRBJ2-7	TRHLRREGGEQY
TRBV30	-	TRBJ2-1	AWSVHYNEQF
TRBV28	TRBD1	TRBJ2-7	ASRETGGTYEQY
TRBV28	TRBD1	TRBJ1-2	ASRPARTGIDGYT
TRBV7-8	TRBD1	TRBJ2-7	ASSSGQGGEQY
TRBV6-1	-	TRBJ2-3	ASSGQGLSTDTQY
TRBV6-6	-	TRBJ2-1	ASSYDLGEYNEQF
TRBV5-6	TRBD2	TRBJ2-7	ASSLVGGISYEQY
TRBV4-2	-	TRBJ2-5	ASSLRPLPQETQY
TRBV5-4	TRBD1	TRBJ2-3	ASQLGSGQGTDTQY
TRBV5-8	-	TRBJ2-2	ASSLHHRSGELF
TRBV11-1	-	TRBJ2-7	ASSSSKADEQY
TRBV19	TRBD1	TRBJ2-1	ASSIGTGGYNEQF
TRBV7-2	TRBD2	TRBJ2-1	ASSLGLAATNEQF
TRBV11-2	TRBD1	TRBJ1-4	ASRGQGNEKLF
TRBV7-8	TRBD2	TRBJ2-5	ASSPRGGRGGKTQY
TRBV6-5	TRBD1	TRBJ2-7	ASSYGGTGYYEQY
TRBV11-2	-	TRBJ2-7	ASSLENEQY
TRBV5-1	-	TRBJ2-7	ASSRRDLIPEQY
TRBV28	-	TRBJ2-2	ASSLAGNTGELF
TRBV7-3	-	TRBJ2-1	ASSASGTYNEQF
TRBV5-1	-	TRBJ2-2	ASSVQGSTGELF
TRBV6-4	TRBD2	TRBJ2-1	ASSRPGSSGRKNEQF
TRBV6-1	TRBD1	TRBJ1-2	ASRTGANYGYT
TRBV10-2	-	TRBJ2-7	ASSAGSYEQY
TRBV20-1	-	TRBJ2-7	SARDLGEQY
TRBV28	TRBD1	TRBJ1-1	ASSMLQGGAF
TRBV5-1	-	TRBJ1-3	ASSLAGGNTIY
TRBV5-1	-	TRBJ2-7	ASSLPEGYEQY
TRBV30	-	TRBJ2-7	AWTLITGSEQY
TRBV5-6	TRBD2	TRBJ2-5	ASSLVRGLGGETQY
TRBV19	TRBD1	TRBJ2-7	ASSGITGGTSYEQY
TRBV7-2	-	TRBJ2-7	ASSPMAGAAYEQY
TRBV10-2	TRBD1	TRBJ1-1	ASSVDRGVGTEAF
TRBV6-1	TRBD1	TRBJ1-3	ASSEEVGQGRSGNTIY
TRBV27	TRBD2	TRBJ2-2	ASSLSGGLTGELF
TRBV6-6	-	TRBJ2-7	ASSYSGTPYEQY
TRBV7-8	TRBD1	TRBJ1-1	ASSKGGQAMNTEAF
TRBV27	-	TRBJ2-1	ASSLSGSNEQF